This record looks at one T cell receptor beta chain sequence and its context. Its antigen is not known. These data belong to a study of T cell responses to AZD1222 COVID-19 vaccine. Here immunoSEQ multiplex PCR was the method, and the copy in TCRdb shows in-frame clones only, minus some. Here the sample spans 180,000 or so clones, approximately 92% being singletons. General study results and limits: The repertoires were collected only after the peak T cell response. AZD1222 recipients seropositive at baseline numbered only five to seven. With two AZD1222 doses given, Spike-specific TCR breadth and depth both rose.

The CDR3 is 15 amino acids. V dropped 4 bases and J dropped 4; count of bases not matched to a gene: 8. Per germline, CDR1 SGDLS and CDR2 YYNGEE. This clonotype was obtained from an adult who received the MenACWY meningococcal vaccine as a control. The sequencing here drew on peripheral blood, taken 28 days after the second dose of the MenACWY control vaccine. The chain has TRBV9 and TRBJ2-7; TRBD1 matches 10 bases. CDR3 residues: CASSPRDRGFYEQYF. CDR3 DNA sequence: TGTGCCAGCAGCCCCCGGGACAGGGGATTTTACGAGCAGTACTTC.